Ten or more counts support the clone carrying this T cell receptor (beta chain). Antigen specificity is unknown. The germline V gene has CDR1 MDHEN and CDR2 SYDVKM. Trimming left V 2 bases short and J 2 bases short, with 10 bases between. The CDR3 runs 14 residues. The sample belongs to a study of T cells in Graves' hyperthyroidism and ophthalmopathy. RNA transcripts served as the template for amplifying TCR beta CDR3 regions. During a first-round RT-PCR of the TCR CDR3, the HTBI primer set was used. TCRdb re-called the multiplex PCR reads with MiXCR, one entry per CDR3 protein. The table records fewer than 650,000 distinct CDR3 sequences, around 14% of them present only once. Study observations and caveats: Blood also contained most expanded thyroid clonotypes above 0.001.

Newly diagnosed hyperthyroidism patients aged 18 to 65 years had disease lasting under 2 months. Diagnosis relied on clinical symptoms, serum thyroxine and TRAb, thyroid ultrasound and orbital computed tomography. Fresh peripheral blood, 10 ml, yielded the PBMCs. The J gene is TRBJ2-7, the V gene TRBV28; perhaps TRBD2 as D (6 bases). The receptor's source is a young woman with Graves' hyperthyroidism that later progressed to Graves' ophthalmopathy. What was sequenced was blood. The CDR3 sequence is CASSLPWTTYEQYF. As DNA, the CDR3 is TGTGCCAGCAGTTTACCCTGGACTACCTACGAGCAGTACTTC.